These 11 T cell receptor beta chains originate from one sample sequenced in a study of blood T cell repertoires in COVID-19. Clones were read by immunoSEQ multiplex PCR, and TCRdb kept only the in-frame ones, dropping some. In the table there are roughly 250,000 clones, around 89% of which are singletons. Material: PBMCs or T cells enriched from blood (not recorded which). The receptor set was obtained from a woman aged 40 to 50 with acute COVID-19.

J is TRBJ1-2 and V is TRBV28; 8 nucleotides match TRBD1. Germline V CDR1 and CDR2: MDHEN, SYDVKM. The J segment lost 8 bases and the V segment lost 9 bases, leaving 11 bases of the junction unmatched. CDR3 length equals 13 residues. CDR3 amino acids: CASIQQGVDGYTF. CDR3 DNA: TGTGCCAGTATTCAACAGGGGGTCGACGGCTACACCTTC.

V is TRBV5-1 and J is TRBJ2-1; 8 bases agree with TRBD2. The V gene end was trimmed by 1 base and the J gene end by 7 bases; junction bases not matched to a gene: 10. The length of the CDR3 is 16 residues. Germline loops: CDR1 SGHRS, CDR2 YFSETQ. The CDR3 sequence: CASSLYPAGVGNEQFF. In DNA, the CDR3 is TGCGCCAGCAGCTTGTACCCAGCGGGAGTTGGTAATGAGCAGTTCTTC.

The chain recombines TRBV12-3 or TRBV12-4 with TRBJ1-2, with unresolved D. V lost 0 bases, J lost 4 bases, and 6 bases lay in between. The CDR3 is 13 amino acids. The CDR3 protein is CASSLAGGYGYTF. CDR3 in DNA: TGTGCCAGCAGTTTAGCAGGAGGCTATGGCTACACCTTC.

The V gene is TRBV28, the J gene TRBJ1-1, with D uncertain. Germline CDR1 reads MDHEN; CDR2 reads SYDVKM. The CDR3 sequence is 14 residues long. With 1 base removed from V and 4 bases from J, the gap between germline ends came to 10 bases. The CDR3: CASSLYGEGTEAFF. The CDR3 DNA sequence: TGTGCCAGCAGTTTATATGGGGAGGGCACTGAAGCTTTCTTT.

The gene calls are TRBV5-6 and TRBJ1-4, with a possible D match to TRBD1 (6 bases). This CDR3 is built from 14 residues. Germline loops: CDR1 SGHDT, CDR2 YYEEEE. The V gene lost 2 bases and the J gene lost 6 bases, with 11 bases spanning the gap. This chain's CDR3 is CASSFGQLYEKLFF. As DNA, the CDR3 is TGTGCCAGCAGCTTTGGACAGCTTTATGAAAAACTGTTTTTT.

In this sample, this clone turned up a few times. This chain uses TRBV4-1 with TRBJ2-3; 11 bases are a match to TRBD2. Unmatched junction bases numbered 7, after V lost 4 bases and J lost 4 bases. Germline V gene lookup returns CDR1 MGHRA and CDR2 YSYEKL. The CDR3 runs to 16 residues. CDR3 residues: CASSLFTSGSADTQYF. DNA of the CDR3: TGCGCCAGCAGCCTTTTTACTAGCGGGAGTGCAGATACGCAGTATTTT.

The rearrangement uses TRBV25-1 and TRBJ1-4, with unresolved D. Germline loops: CDR1 MGHDK, CDR2 SYGVNS. V was cut by 5 bases and J by 5 bases, with 12 bases left in between. The CDR3 has 14 amino acids. The chain's CDR3 is CASSNPEHNEKLFF. The CDR3 coding sequence is TGTGCCAGCAGTAACCCCGAGCACAATGAAAAACTGTTTTTT.

The chain combines TRBV3-1 (or the pseudogene TRBV3-2) with TRBJ1-1, with D unresolved. The V and J ends lost 1 base and 8 bases respectively, with 11 bases between them. Germline CDR1 is LGHDT and CDR2 is YNNKEL (reference sequence). The CDR3 covers 13 residues. CDR3 sequence reads: CASSQGWHPEAFF. The CDR3 nucleotides read TGTGCCAGCAGCCAAGGTTGGCATCCGGAAGCTTTCTTT.

V is TRBV6-1 and J is TRBJ2-5; D is uncertain. Germline loops: CDR1 MNHNS, CDR2 SASEGT. V was shortened by 2 bases and J by 6 bases, with 16 bases between the two germline ends. The CDR3 sequence is 15 residues long. The CDR3 DNA sequence: TGTGCCAGCAGTGAACAAAATGCAGGATGGAAGACCCAGTACTTC. Residues: CASSEQNAGWKTQYF.

The chain uses TRBV2 and TRBJ1-1; D might be TRBD1 (6 bases). The CDR3 runs 13 residues. Trimming took 9 bases from V and 0 from J, leaving 11 bases between them. Germline V CDR1 and CDR2: SNHLY, FYNNEI. This chain's CDR3 is CARHRDLNTEAFF. DNA of the CDR3: TGTGCCAGACACAGGGACCTGAACACTGAAGCTTTCTTT.

CDR3 nucleotide sequence: TGTGCCAGCAGTGAAGCACGGGATGGCTACACCTTC. As protein: CASSEARDGYTF. The rearrangement links TRBV6-1 to TRBJ1-2; D unclear. Germline V gene sequence: CDR1 MNHNS, CDR2 SASEGT. The CDR3 runs to 12 residues. The V and J ends lost 0 bases and 6 bases respectively, with 5 bases between them.